The TCR beta chain described here comes from a study of blood T cells in healthy people across ages. For the second PCR, which ran for about 6 to 11 cycles, a sample-barcoded 5' primer and a J-beta primer mix were used. TCRdb processed the 5' RACE reads anew with MiXCR; each CDR3 protein has one entry. The sample carries 800,000 to 950,000 distinct CDR3 sequences, about 37% recorded once. Trimming removed 2 bases from V and 0 bases from J, with 5 bases in between. The germline V gene encodes CDR1 SGHTA and CDR2 FQGNSA. There are 13 residues in the CDR3. At least ten counts were recorded for this clonotype.

The sequenced sample consisted of blood. This sequence joins TRBV7-2 and TRBJ2-7; D is undetermined. This TCR was recovered from a man in his late teens or twenties in good health. CDR3 residues: CASSLKSSYEQYF. The CDR3 nucleotides are TGTGCCAGCAGCTTAAAGTCCTCCTACGAGCAGTACTTC.